These 20 T cell receptor beta chains were all obtained from the same sample, sequenced in a study of cytomegalovirus exposure and HLA in healthy donors. Amplification used 60 Vbeta primers and 13 Jbeta primers. Only in-frame clones appear in the TCRdb table, and some are missing; sequencing was by immunoSEQ multiplex PCR. The repertoire includes 170,000 or so clones, around 82% of them detected once, and around 0.41% sits in the top ten. The sequenced sample was PBMCs. These receptors all stem from a boy younger than 10 in good health and CMV-seronegative.

This chain links TRBV5-1 with TRBJ2-6; D possibly corresponds to TRBD1 (6 bases). V shed 5 bases and J shed 3 bases, with 15 bases lying between them. Germline V gives CDR1 SGHRS, CDR2 YFSETQ. The CDR3 sequence is 16 residues long. CDR3 region: CASSSEQGFGANVLTF. CDR3 DNA sequence: TGCGCCAGCAGTTCCGAACAGGGTTTTGGGGCCAACGTCCTGACTTTC.

This clone was recorded only once. The chain is built from TRBV11-2 and TRBJ2-7; D call uncertain. CDR3 length equals 14 residues. The V end lost 2 bases, the J end lost 1 base, and 9 bases lay between the germline ends. Germline CDR1 reads SGHAT; CDR2 reads FQNNGV. This CDR3 is CASSLWSSSYEQYF. CDR3 nucleotides: TGTGCCAGCAGCTTATGGTCCAGTTCCTACGAGCAGTACTTC.

V usage is TRBV30 and J usage is TRBJ2-5, with unresolved D. The ends were cut back, 0 bases at V and 5 bases at J, with 7 bases in the middle. The CDR3 sequence is 12 residues long. Germline values: CDR1 GTSNPN, CDR2 SVGIG (reference sequence). In nucleotides, the CDR3 is TGTGCCTGGAGTGTAAATAGTGAGACCCAGTACTTC. It is translated as CAWSVNSETQYF.

The chain carries TRBV6-1 and TRBJ2-7; D possibly corresponds to TRBD2 (6 bases). Trimming took 2 bases from V and 10 from J, leaving 18 bases between them. The germline CDR1 and CDR2 sequences are MNHNS and SASEGT. The CDR3 loop spans 14 amino acids. CDR3 in amino acids: CASSEKIGGLNQYF. DNA for the CDR3: TGTGCCAGCAGTGAAAAAATTGGGGGGTTGAATCAGTACTTC.

The rearrangement uses TRBV11-2 and TRBJ1-2; D uncertain. Germline CDR1 is SGHAT and CDR2 is FQNNGV. V gave up 0 bases and J gave up 7 bases, with 9 bases separating them. This CDR3 is built from 13 residues. The CDR3 DNA sequence: TGTGCCAGCAGCTTAGATCGGGGAAGTGGCTACACCTTC. It yields the protein CASSLDRGSGYTF.

V gene TRBV5-1 combines with J gene TRBJ2-7, with 9 bases lining up with TRBD2. J gave up 2 bases and V 0 bases, and 15 bases lay outside the gene matches. This CDR3 region has 19 residues. From germline, CDR1 is SGHRS and CDR2 YFSETQ. The chain's CDR3 is CASSLGVGGGVAGAYEQYF. The CDR3 DNA reads as TGCGCCAGCAGCTTGGGAGTGGGGGGCGGAGTAGCGGGAGCCTACGAGCAGTACTTC.

V gene TRBV28 combines with J gene TRBJ1-1, with TRBD1 identical over 8 bases. The V segment lost 4 bases and the J segment 7 bases; nucleotides outside the gene matches: 14. This CDR3 region has 16 residues. Germline assignment: CDR1 MDHEN and CDR2 SYDVKM. For the CDR3, the DNA is TGTGCCAGCAGTTCCCCTCCCGGTGGGACAGGACTTGAAGCTTTCTTT. This encodes CASSSPPGGTGLEAFF.

V usage is TRBV2 and J usage is TRBJ2-7; no reliable D call. V was cut by 5 bases and J by 3 bases, with 5 bases left in between. Germline CDR1 SNHLY, CDR2 FYNNEI. This CDR3 region has 11 residues. The CDR3 DNA follows: TGTGCCAGCAGTCCAATCTACGAGCAGTACTTC. This sequence encodes CASSPIYEQYF.

The chain employs TRBV14 and TRBJ2-7; maybe TRBD1 (5 bases). CDR1 SGHDN and CDR2 FVKESK come from the germline V gene. This CDR3 has 15 residues. Trimming took off 1 base at V and 0 bases at J, with 10 bases between the two ends. The CDR3 protein is CASSQGGFFSYEQYF. The CDR3 DNA is TGTGCCAGCAGCCAAGGGGGCTTCTTCTCCTACGAGCAGTACTTC.

This rearrangement joins TRBV5-1 to TRBJ2-7, with TRBD2 matching over 11 bases. Germline V gene data show CDR1 as SGHRS and CDR2 as YFSETQ. Unmatched junction bases numbered 18, after V lost 0 bases and J lost 4 bases. There are 20 residues in the CDR3. The CDR3 sequence is CASSLGLAGREWGSKYEQYF. As DNA, the CDR3 is TGCGCCAGCAGCTTGGGACTAGCGGGAAGAGAATGGGGGTCGAAATACGAGCAGTACTTC.

The chain recombines TRBV2 with TRBJ1-5, with 8 bases identical to TRBD1. Trimming at V came to 1 base and at J to 7 bases, leaving 3 bases not matched to a gene. The V gene's germline CDR1 is SNHLY and CDR2 FYNNEI. The CDR3 totals 14 residues. The CDR3 DNA follows: TGTGCCAGCAGTGAAGAGTCAGGGGGCCAGCCCCAGCATTTT. It specifies CASSEESGGQPQHF.

J is TRBJ1-2 and V is TRBV10-3; 8 bases match TRBD1. Germline values: CDR1 ENHRY, CDR2 SYGVKD. J gave up 8 bases and V 7 bases, and 9 bases lay outside the gene matches. This CDR3 comprises 13 residues. CDR3 sequence reads: CAITDGQGKGYTF. The CDR3 DNA reads TGTGCCATCACTGATGGACAGGGTAAGGGCTACACCTTC.

This chain connects TRBV19 to TRBJ2-3; tentative D call: TRBD1 (6 bases). Deletions cut 5 bases from V and 1 base from J, with 16 bases between. Germline V CDR1 and CDR2: LNHDA, SQIVND (reference sequence). This CDR3 has 16 residues. The CDR3 bases are TGTGCCAGTAGTGCACCGGGACAAGTAGGCACAGATACGCAGTATTTT. It encodes CASSAPGQVGTDTQYF.

Only one count was recorded for this clone. The junction does not match germline at one end; this may be a read error. Other DNA sequences in this sample translate to the same CDR3. The gene calls are TRBV6-1 and TRBJ1-2; D may be TRBD1 (5 bases). This CDR3 has 14 residues. The V gene's germline CDR1 is MNHNS and CDR2 SASEGT. The CDR3 DNA reads TGTGCCAGTAGTGAAATGGCAGGGTACTATGGCTACACCTTC. Its protein product is CASSEMAGYYGYTF.

The gene calls are TRBV5-4 and TRBJ2-3; 8 bases map to TRBD1. Trimming at V came to 5 bases and at J to 4 bases, leaving 9 bases not matched to a gene. The CDR3 extends over 15 amino acids. Germline CDR1 SGHNT, CDR2 YYREEE (reference sequence). CDR3 amino acids: CASRNGQGFSDTQYF. The DNA for the CDR3 is TGTGCCAGCAGAAACGGACAGGGATTTTCAGATACGCAGTATTTT.

The CDR3 DNA reads as TGTGCCAGCTCACCTACAGGGGGGCAAAATCAGCCCCAGCATTTT. It encodes CASSPTGGQNQPQHF. This chain uses TRBV18 with TRBJ1-5; 8 bases fit TRBD1. Germline assignment: CDR1 KGHSH and CDR2 LQKENI. This CDR3 has 15 residues. The ends lost 3 bases at V and 4 bases at J; junction bases unmatched: 5.

The V gene is TRBV30, the J gene TRBJ2-7, with 9 bases lining up with TRBD1. CDR3 length equals 13 residues. CDR1 and CDR2 from the germline V gene are GTSNPN and SVGIG (reference sequence). V lost 7 bases and J lost 1; bases outside the gene matches: 5. CDR3 nucleotides: TGTGCCTTAGGACAGGGGAGATCCTACGAGCAGTACTTC. Residues: CALGQGRSYEQYF.

The chain uses TRBV5-4 and TRBJ1-2, with TRBD1 identical over 10 bases. V dropped 5 bases and J dropped 0; count of bases not matched to a gene: 4. The CDR3 spans 15 residues. Germline V gene sequence: CDR1 SGHNT, CDR2 YYREEE (reference sequence). Here the CDR3 DNA reads TGTGCCAGCAGTCAGGACAGGGGGGCTAACTATGGCTACACCTTC. This sequence encodes CASSQDRGANYGYTF.

The chain has TRBV4-2 and TRBJ2-2; 11 bases fit TRBD1. CDR1 and CDR2 from the germline V gene are LGHNA and YNFKEQ. V lost 0 bases, J lost 5 bases, and 11 bases stayed unmatched. CDR3 length equals 19 residues. The CDR3 nucleotides read TGTGCCAGCAGCCAAGATCGGCGGACAGGGGGCGCGGGAACCGGGGAGCTGTTTTTT. It translates to CASSQDRRTGGAGTGELFF.

This rearrangement joins TRBV4-1 to TRBJ1-5; no definite D call. CDR3 length: 14 amino acids. V gave up 0 bases and J gave up 10 bases, with 13 bases separating them. Germline V CDR1 and CDR2: MGHRA, YSYEKL. CDR3 DNA sequence: TGCGCCAGCAGCCAAGAGTGGGAGATCCACCCCCAGCATTTT. Translated: CASSQEWEIHPQHF.